Listed below are T cell receptor beta chains from one sample, sequenced in a study of CD8 T cells in Susac syndrome. TCRdb fed the immunoSEQ multiplex PCR reads into MiXCR, producing one record per CDR3 protein. The table has around 130,000 distinct CDR3 sequences, about 95% seen once. Material for sequencing was CD8+ T cells from PBMCs. The receptors originated from a human donor with Susac syndrome. Each CDR3 is given with its conserved first and last residue. Each record gives: D gene, clone size, J gene, V gene, CDR3 protein, CDR3 DNA. D genes are given only for firm matches. Some rows mark clone size as missing; the rest say once, few, many or name a class of expanded clone.

d_gene: NA; abundance: NA; j_gene: TRBJ1-2; v_gene: TRBV7-9; CDR3aa: CASSSDDHYTF; CDR3nt: TGTGCCAGCAGCTCGGACGATCACTACACCTTC
d_gene: NA; abundance: NA; j_gene: TRBJ2-1; v_gene: TRBV29-1; CDR3aa: CSVETPWNEQFF; CDR3nt: TGCAGCGTGGAAACTCCCTGGAATGAGCAGTTCTTC
d_gene: TRBD1; abundance: NA; j_gene: TRBJ1-6; v_gene: TRBV19; CDR3aa: CASRLTGEVSPLHF; CDR3nt: TGTGCCAGTAGGCTGACAGGGGAAGTATCACCCCTCCACTTT
d_gene: TRBD2; abundance: NA; j_gene: TRBJ2-5; v_gene: TRBV7-9; CDR3aa: CASSSSEGGEAQYF; CDR3nt: TGTGCCAGCAGTTCGTCGGAGGGAGGGGAGGCCCAGTACTTC
d_gene: TRBD2; abundance: NA; j_gene: TRBJ2-3; v_gene: TRBV9; CDR3aa: CATSPGLPRDTQYF; CDR3nt: TGTGCCACCTCACCGGGACTACCTCGGGATACGCAGTATTTT
d_gene: NA; abundance: NA; j_gene: TRBJ2-7; v_gene: TRBV7-8; CDR3aa: CASSLDKYEQYF; CDR3nt: TGTGCCAGCAGCTTAGACAAGTACGAGCAGTACTTC
d_gene: TRBD2; abundance: once; j_gene: TRBJ2-5; v_gene: TRBV13; CDR3aa: CASSSTTSEETQYF; CDR3nt: TGTGCCAGCAGCTCAACGACTAGCGAGGAGACCCAGTACTTC
d_gene: NA; abundance: NA; j_gene: TRBJ1-6; v_gene: TRBV5-6; CDR3aa: CASSLEGNSPLHF; CDR3nt: TGTGCCAGCAGCTTGGAAGGAAATTCACCCCTCCACTTT
d_gene: NA; abundance: NA; j_gene: TRBJ2-7; v_gene: TRBV20-1; CDR3aa: CSARQGDSYEQYF; CDR3nt: TGCAGTGCTAGACAGGGAGACTCCTACGAGCAGTACTTC
d_gene: TRBD2; abundance: once; j_gene: TRBJ2-3; v_gene: TRBV5-5; CDR3aa: CASSLGGALADTQYF; CDR3nt: TGTGCCAGCAGCCTCGGGGGGGCGTTGGCAGATACGCAGTATTTT
d_gene: NA; abundance: once; j_gene: TRBJ1-1; v_gene: TRBV20-1; CDR3aa: CSAATTGQRFEAFF; CDR3nt: TGCAGTGCTGCAACCACGGGACAAAGGTTTGAAGCTTTCTTT
d_gene: NA; abundance: once; j_gene: TRBJ2-1; v_gene: TRBV9; CDR3aa: CASSVQGGEDNEQFF; CDR3nt: TGTGCCAGCAGCGTACAAGGGGGGGAGGACAATGAGCAGTTCTTC
d_gene: NA; abundance: once; j_gene: TRBJ2-7; v_gene: TRBV12-5; CDR3aa: CASGPGIHEQYF; CDR3nt: TGTGCTAGTGGTCCAGGGATCCACGAGCAGTACTTC
d_gene: NA; abundance: NA; j_gene: TRBJ2-1; v_gene: TRBV19; CDR3aa: CASRPGGQYNEQFF; CDR3nt: TGTGCCAGTAGGCCCGGGGGCCAATACAATGAGCAGTTCTTC
d_gene: NA; abundance: NA; j_gene: TRBJ2-7; v_gene: TRBV14; CDR3aa: CASSQEWGDEQYF; CDR3nt: TGTGCCAGCAGCCAAGAATGGGGGGACGAGCAGTACTTC
d_gene: TRBD2; abundance: NA; j_gene: TRBJ2-7; v_gene: TRBV11-2; CDR3aa: CASSASGGPWEQYF; CDR3nt: TGTGCCAGCAGCGCTAGCGGGGGGCCCTGGGAGCAGTACTTC
d_gene: TRBD1; abundance: once; j_gene: TRBJ2-7; v_gene: TRBV25-1; CDR3aa: CASSEYDRGREQYF; CDR3nt: TGTGCCAGCAGTGAATATGACAGGGGAAGAGAGCAGTACTTC
d_gene: NA; abundance: once; j_gene: TRBJ2-7; v_gene: TRBV29-1; CDR3aa: CSVEDRLSYEQYF; CDR3nt: TGCAGCGTTGAAGATCGGCTCTCCTACGAGCAGTACTTC
d_gene: NA; abundance: NA; j_gene: TRBJ2-7; v_gene: TRBV7-9; CDR3aa: CASSLSVVGGEQYF; CDR3nt: TGTGCCAGCAGCTTATCGGTAGTCGGTGGCGAGCAGTACTTC
d_gene: NA; abundance: NA; j_gene: TRBJ2-5; v_gene: TRBV28; CDR3aa: CASSPAFGRETQYF; CDR3nt: TGTGCCAGCAGTCCCGCCTTCGGTCGAGAGACCCAGTACTTC
d_gene: NA; abundance: NA; j_gene: TRBJ2-7; v_gene: TRBV9; CDR3aa: CASSAEGESYEQYF; CDR3nt: TGTGCCAGCAGCGCGGAAGGTGAATCCTACGAGCAGTACTTC
d_gene: TRBD2; abundance: NA; j_gene: TRBJ2-1; v_gene: TRBV9; CDR3aa: CASTLGGGTDEQFF; CDR3nt: TGTGCCAGCACCCTGGGCGGGGGGACCGATGAGCAGTTCTTC
d_gene: NA; abundance: NA; j_gene: TRBJ2-7; v_gene: TRBV27; CDR3aa: CASSPKRPYEQYF; CDR3nt: TGTGCCAGCAGTCCGAAAAGACCTTACGAGCAGTACTTC
d_gene: NA; abundance: NA; j_gene: TRBJ1-2; v_gene: TRBV11-2; CDR3aa: CASSPGSPYGYTF; CDR3nt: TGTGCCAGCAGCCCAGGGAGTCCCTATGGCTACACCTTC
d_gene: NA; abundance: NA; j_gene: TRBJ1-2; v_gene: TRBV18; CDR3aa: CASSPPSNRDGFNYGYTF; CDR3nt: TGTGCCAGCTCACCACCGTCCAACCGGGACGGCTTTAACTATGGCTACACCTTC
d_gene: NA; abundance: NA; j_gene: TRBJ1-2; v_gene: TRBV20-1; CDR3aa: CSAPTGEKIYGYTF; CDR3nt: TGCAGTGCTCCTACGGGGGAGAAAATCTATGGCTACACCTTC
d_gene: NA; abundance: NA; j_gene: TRBJ2-1; v_gene: TRBV2; CDR3aa: CASRPVGGDEQFF; CDR3nt: TGTGCCAGCAGGCCCGTCGGCGGGGATGAGCAGTTCTTC
d_gene: NA; abundance: NA; j_gene: TRBJ2-7; v_gene: TRBV11-2; CDR3aa: CASSLDSTLSSYEQYF; CDR3nt: TGTGCCAGCAGCTTAGATTCAACCCTCAGCTCCTACGAGCAGTACTTC
d_gene: NA; abundance: once; j_gene: TRBJ2-4; v_gene: TRBV5-6; CDR3aa: CASSLLRDVKNIQYF; CDR3nt: TGTGCCAGCAGCCTCCTCAGGGATGTGAAAAACATTCAGTACTTC
d_gene: TRBD2; abundance: once; j_gene: TRBJ2-3; v_gene: TRBV5-1; CDR3aa: CASSLSSASGRTDTQYF; CDR3nt: TGCGCCAGCAGCTTGTCCTCTGCTAGCGGACGCACAGATACGCAGTATTTT